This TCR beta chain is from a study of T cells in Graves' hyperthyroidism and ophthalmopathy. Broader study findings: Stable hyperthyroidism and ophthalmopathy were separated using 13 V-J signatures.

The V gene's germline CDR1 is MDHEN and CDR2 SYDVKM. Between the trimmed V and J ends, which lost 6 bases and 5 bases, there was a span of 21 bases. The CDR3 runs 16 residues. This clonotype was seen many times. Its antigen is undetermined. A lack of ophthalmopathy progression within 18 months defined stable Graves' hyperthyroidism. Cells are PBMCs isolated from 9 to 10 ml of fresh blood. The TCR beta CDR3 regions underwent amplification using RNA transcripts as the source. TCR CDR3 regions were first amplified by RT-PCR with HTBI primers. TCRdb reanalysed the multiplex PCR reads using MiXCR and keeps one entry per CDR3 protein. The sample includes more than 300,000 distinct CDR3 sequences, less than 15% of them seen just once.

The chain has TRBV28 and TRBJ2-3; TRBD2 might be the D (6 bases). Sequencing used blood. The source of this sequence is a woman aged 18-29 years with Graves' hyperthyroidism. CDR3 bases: TGTGCCAGCAGCTACCTTAGCGGAGGACGAGGAGATACGCAGTATTTT. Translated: CASSYLSGGRGDTQYF.